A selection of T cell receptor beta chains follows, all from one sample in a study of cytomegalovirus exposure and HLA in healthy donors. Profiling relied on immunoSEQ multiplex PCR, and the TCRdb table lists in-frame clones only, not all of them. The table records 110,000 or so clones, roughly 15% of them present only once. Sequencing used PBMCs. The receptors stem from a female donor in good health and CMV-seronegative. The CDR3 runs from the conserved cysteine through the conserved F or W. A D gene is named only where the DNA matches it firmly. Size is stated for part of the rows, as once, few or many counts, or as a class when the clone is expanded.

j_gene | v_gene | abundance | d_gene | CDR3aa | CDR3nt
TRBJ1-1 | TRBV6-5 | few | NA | CASSYKDTHTEAFF | TGTGCCAGCAGTTATAAGGACACCCACACTGAAGCTTTCTTT
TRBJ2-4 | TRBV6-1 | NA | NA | CASSPDRGKNIQYF | TGTGCCAGCAGTCCGGACCGAGGGAAAAACATTCAGTACTTC
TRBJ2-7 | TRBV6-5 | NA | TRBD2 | CASSQLAGGPRQYF | TGTGCCAGCAGTCAACTAGCGGGGGGGCCCCGGCAGTACTTC
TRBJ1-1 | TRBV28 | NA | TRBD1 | CASSFWAGGWNTEAFF | TGTGCCAGCAGTTTTTGGGCAGGGGGCTGGAACACTGAAGCTTTCTTT
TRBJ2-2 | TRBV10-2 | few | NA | CASSESGSTGELFF | TGCGCCAGCAGTGAGTCAGGGAGCACCGGGGAGCTGTTTTTT
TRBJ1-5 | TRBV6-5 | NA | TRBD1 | CASSYGQGYQPQHF | TGTGCCAGCAGTTACGGACAGGGGTATCAGCCCCAGCATTTT
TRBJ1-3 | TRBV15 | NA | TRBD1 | CATSRDTGAGNTIYF | TGTGCCACCAGCAGAGATACAGGGGCTGGAAACACCATATATTTT
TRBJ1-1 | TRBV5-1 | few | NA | CASSLGQAPGTEAFF | TGCGCCAGCAGCTTGGGACAGGCTCCTGGTACTGAAGCTTTCTTT
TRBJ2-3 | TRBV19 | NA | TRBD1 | CASSIHGTGNTDTQYF | TGTGCCAGTAGTATCCACGGGACAGGGAACACAGATACGCAGTATTTT
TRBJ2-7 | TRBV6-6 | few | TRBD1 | CASRPQGASYEQYF | TGTGCCAGCAGGCCACAGGGGGCTTCCTACGAGCAGTACTTC
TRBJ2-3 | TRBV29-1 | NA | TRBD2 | CSAGLAGVGDTQYF | TGCAGCGCCGGACTAGCGGGAGTGGGTGATACGCAGTATTTT
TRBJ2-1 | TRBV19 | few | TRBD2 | CASSRQTSGKAEQFF | TGTGCCAGTAGTCGACAGACTAGCGGCAAAGCCGAGCAGTTCTTC
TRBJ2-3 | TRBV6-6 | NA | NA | CASKSTSPDTQYF | TGTGCCAGCAAGAGCACTAGTCCAGATACGCAGTATTTT
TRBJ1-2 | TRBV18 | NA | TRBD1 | CASTRDRGGYGYTF | TGTGCCAGCACCCGGGACAGGGGAGGCTATGGCTACACCTTC
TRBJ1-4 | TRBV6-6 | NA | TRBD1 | CASSLGQDGNEKLFF | TGTGCCAGCAGCCTGGGACAGGACGGGAATGAAAAACTGTTTTTT
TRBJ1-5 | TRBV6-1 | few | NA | CASSQGWGNQPQHF | TGTGCCAGCTCACAGGGATGGGGCAATCAGCCCCAGCATTTT
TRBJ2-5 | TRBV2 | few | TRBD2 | CATYDPSGRARKTQYF | TGTGCCACCTACGATCCTAGCGGGAGGGCCAGGAAGACCCAGTACTTC
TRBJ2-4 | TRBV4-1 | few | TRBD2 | CASSQDPGRGAKNIQYF | TGCGCCAGCAGCCAAGACCCCGGGAGGGGAGCCAAAAACATTCAGTACTTC
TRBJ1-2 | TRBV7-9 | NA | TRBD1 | CASTPTGDPPYGYTF | TGTGCCAGCACCCCAACAGGGGACCCTCCCTATGGCTACACCTTC
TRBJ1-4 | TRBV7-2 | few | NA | CASSDPWTGSPEKLFF | TGTGCCAGCAGCGATCCGTGGACGGGATCACCTGAAAAACTGTTTTTT
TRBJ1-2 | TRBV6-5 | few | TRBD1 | CATGLQTGTGNRYTF | TGTGCCACCGGCCTCCAGACCGGGACAGGAAATCGCTACACCTTC
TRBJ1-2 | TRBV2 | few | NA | CASSESRSYGYTF | TGTGCCAGCAGTGAGTCCCGGTCCTATGGCTACACCTTC
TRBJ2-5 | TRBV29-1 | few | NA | CSGSGRFGETQYF | TGCAGCGGATCCGGGAGATTCGGGGAGACCCAGTACTTC
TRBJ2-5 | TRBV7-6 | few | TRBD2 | CASSLATSGQETQYF | TGTGCCAGCAGCTTAGCGACTAGCGGACAAGAGACCCAGTACTTC
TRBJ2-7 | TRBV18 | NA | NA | CASSPPSLSSYEQYF | TGTGCCAGCTCACCTCCGTCACTGAGCTCCTACGAGCAGTACTTC
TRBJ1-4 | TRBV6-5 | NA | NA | CASSYWQGTTNEKLFF | TGTGCCAGCAGTTACTGGCAGGGAACAACTAATGAAAAACTGTTTTTT
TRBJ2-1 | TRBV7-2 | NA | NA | CASSLAGTWVGSSYNEQFF | TGTGCCAGCAGCTTAGCGGGAACTTGGGTGGGGAGCTCCTACAATGAGCAGTTCTTC
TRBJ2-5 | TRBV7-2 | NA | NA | CASSLDGSGWEETQYF | TGTGCCAGCAGCTTAGATGGATCCGGGTGGGAGGAGACCCAGTACTTC
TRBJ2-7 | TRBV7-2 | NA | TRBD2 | CASSIGLAVSYEQYF | TGTGCCAGCAGCATAGGACTAGCGGTCTCCTACGAGCAGTACTTC
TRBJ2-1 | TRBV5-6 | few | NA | CASSKLAAGPLNEQFF | TGTGCCAGCAGCAAATTAGCGGCAGGGCCGCTCAATGAGCAGTTCTTC
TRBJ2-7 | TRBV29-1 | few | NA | CSVAGSPYEQYF | TGCAGCGTAGCAGGGTCTCCCTACGAGCAGTACTTC
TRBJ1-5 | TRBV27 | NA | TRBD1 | CATRLKTGMGQPQHF | TGTGCCACCCGGCTTAAGACAGGGATGGGTCAGCCCCAGCATTTT
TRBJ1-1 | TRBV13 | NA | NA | CASSSPIRDKKNRNTEAFF | TGTGCCAGCAGCTCTCCCATACGGGACAAAAAGAACCGGAACACTGAAGCTTTCTTT
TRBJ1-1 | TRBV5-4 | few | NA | CASSLGSVVAFF | TGTGCCAGCAGCTTGGGGTCGGTTGTGGCTTTCTTT
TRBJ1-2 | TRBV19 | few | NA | CASSIRELGDGYTF | TGTGCCAGTAGTATCCGGGAGTTAGGCGATGGCTACACCTTC
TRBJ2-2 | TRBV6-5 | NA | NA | CASSYLQANTGELFF | TGTGCCAGCAGTTACTTACAGGCGAACACCGGGGAGCTGTTTTTT
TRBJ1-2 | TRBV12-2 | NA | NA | CASRLALGTAGSRHYGYTF | TGTGCAAGTCGCTTAGCGTTAGGGACAGCGGGCAGCCGGCACTATGGCTACACCTTC
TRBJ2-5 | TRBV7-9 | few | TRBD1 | CASHSAGTGPVETQYF | TGTGCCAGCCATTCAGCGGGGACAGGGCCGGTCGAGACCCAGTACTTC
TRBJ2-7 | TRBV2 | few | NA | CASSEERNYEQYF | TGTGCCAGCAGTGAAGAGCGGAACTACGAGCAGTACTTC
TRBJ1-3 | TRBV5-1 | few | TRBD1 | CASSIRTGSGNTIYF | TGCGCCAGCAGCATTCGGACAGGCTCTGGAAACACCATATATTTT
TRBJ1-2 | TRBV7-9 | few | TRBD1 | CASSEGTGGVYGYTF | TGTGCCAGCAGCGAAGGGACAGGGGGCGTCTATGGCTACACCTTC
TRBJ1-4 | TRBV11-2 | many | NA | CASSSQRGRNEKLFF | TGTGCCAGCAGCTCCCAACGGGGGAGAAATGAAAAACTGTTTTTT